The 24 T cell receptor beta chains given below trace back to one sample, sequenced in a study of T cell repertoires in cytomegalovirus infection. Via MiXCR, TCRdb re-called the reads, giving one row per CDR3 protein. This table has about 300,000 distinct CDR3 sequences, around 9.6% appearing once. The source material was PBMCs. These receptors all stem from a human donor in good health (CMV status not recorded). Some clones in this sample may be carry-over from other donors' samples.

This clonotype was seen ten or more times. The genes are TRBV19 and TRBJ2-2, with D possibly being TRBD1 or TRBD2 (5 bases each). Trimming took 2 bases from V and 2 from J, leaving 9 bases between them. Per the germline V gene, CDR1 is LNHDA and CDR2 is SQIVND (reference sequence). This CDR3 spans 15 amino acids. CDR3 loop: CASSINGANTGELFF. Written as DNA, the CDR3 is TGTGCCAGTAGTATAAACGGGGCAAACACCGGGGAGCTGTTTTTT.

The rearrangement links TRBV20-1 to TRBJ1-2; 8 nucleotides agree with TRBD1. Germline CDR1 reads DFQATT; CDR2 reads SNEGSKA (reference sequence). The CDR3 totals 14 residues. With 3 bases clipped from V and 0 bases from J, the junction kept 3 bases outside the gene matches. This chain's CDR3 is CSASEQGANYGYTF. The CDR3 nucleotides are TGCAGTGCTAGTGAACAGGGGGCTAACTATGGCTACACCTTC.

There are a few counts of this clonotype. The chain has TRBV6-6 and TRBJ2-5; no clear D. CDR1 MNHNY and CDR2 SVGAGI come from the germline V gene (reference sequence). CDR3 size: 12 residues. V lost 6 bases and J 1 base, leaving 6 bases between the germline ends. CDR3 coding DNA: TGTGCCAGCAGCACCTTCCAAGAGACCCAGTACTTC. Translation gives CASSTFQETQYF.

This clonotype came up many times. The chain recombines TRBV7-2 with TRBJ1-1; D may be TRBD1 (6 bases). Germline V gene lookup returns CDR1 SGHTA and CDR2 FQGNSA. The CDR3 runs to 15 residues. Trimming took 1 base from V and 5 from J, leaving 14 bases between them. The CDR3 DNA reads as TGTGCCAGCAGCTTAGGCATCGGGGGGCAAACTGAAGCTTTCTTT. As protein: CASSLGIGGQTEAFF.

This clonotype was detected a few times. This sequence joins TRBV24-1 and TRBJ2-2, with a possible D match to TRBD1 (6 bases). Germline lookup yields CDR1 KGHDR and CDR2 SFDVKD. V dropped 9 bases and J dropped 2 bases, with 12 bases sitting between them. The CDR3 loop spans 14 amino acids. The CDR3 DNA is TGTGCCACCTCGAGGGACACAAACACCGGGGAGCTGTTTTTT. This encodes CATSRDTNTGELFF.

This clonotype showed up many times. This chain uses TRBV6-2 or TRBV6-3 with TRBJ2-7, with D possibly being TRBD1 (5 bases). The CDR3 spans 14 residues. Trimming removed 6 bases at V and 2 bases at J, with 14 bases between. Germline CDR1 reads MNHEY; CDR2 reads SVGEGT. The CDR3 reads CASSGSRVTYEQYV. CDR3 nucleotide sequence: TGTGCCAGCAGCGGAAGCAGGGTTACCTACGAGCAGTACGTC.

As to this clonotype: A clone one base away is much larger, so this may be a read error. The CDR3 sequence: CASQQGTNSPLHF. The CDR3 DNA reads as TGTGCCAGCCAACAGGGGACGAATTCACCCCTCCACTTT. The chain recombines TRBV11-3 with TRBJ1-6; the match to TRBD1 covers 7 bases. With 8 bases clipped from V and 7 bases from J, the junction kept 5 bases outside the gene matches. CDR3 length: 13 amino acids. Germline CDR1 is SGHNT and CDR2 is YENEEA.

This clonotype was seen repeatedly, ten times or more. V and J are TRBV7-2 and TRBJ1-3; D is possibly TRBD1 (5 bases). Trimming removed 1 base at V and 0 bases at J, with 7 bases between. Germline CDR1 is SGHTA and CDR2 is FQGNSA. The CDR3 contains 15 residues. The CDR3 region is CASSLVTASGNTIYF. CDR3 in DNA: TGTGCCAGCAGCTTAGTGACAGCCTCTGGAAACACCATATATTTT.

The gene calls are TRBV20-1 and TRBJ2-7; D is tentatively TRBD1 or TRBD2 (5 bases each). Looked up from germline, CDR1 is DFQATT and CDR2 is SNEGSKA (reference sequence). CDR3 length: 13 amino acids. V was trimmed by 3 bases and J by 2 bases, leaving 11 bases between them. CDR3 in amino acids: CSASDGAPYEQYV. DNA of the CDR3: TGCAGTGCTAGCGACGGGGCACCCTACGAGCAGTACGTC.

Ten or more counts support this clonotype. The rearrangement links TRBV6-5 to TRBJ2-2, with TRBD1 matching 9 bases. The trim removed 0 bases at V and 5 bases at J, leaving 4 bases unmatched. The CDR3 spans 16 residues. Germline lookup yields CDR1 MNHEY and CDR2 SVGAGI. The CDR3 region has the DNA TGTGCCAGCAGTTACTCGGGGACAGGGCTAACCGGGGAGCTGTTTTTT. Its translation: CASSYSGTGLTGELFF.

This clonotype was found many times. This sequence joins TRBV5-1 and TRBJ2-6; TRBD1 aligns across 9 bases. Losses at the gene ends were 5 bases for V and 4 bases for J; bases not matched to a gene: 7. This CDR3 contains 16 residues. The germline V gene encodes CDR1 SGHRS and CDR2 YFSETQ. CDR3 sequence: CASRGQGSSGANVLTF. CDR3 nucleotides: TGCGCCAGCAGGGGACAGGGTTCCTCCGGGGCCAACGTCCTGACTTTC.

This clonotype was observed a few times. This rearrangement joins TRBV6-6 to TRBJ2-7; the match to TRBD2 covers 7 bases. The CDR3 covers 15 residues. CDR1 and CDR2 from the germline V gene are MNHNY and SVGAGI (reference sequence). The junction had 8 bases not matched to a gene; V was cut back by 6 bases and J by 0 bases. The CDR3 coding sequence is TGTGCCAGCAGCCTGGGAGGGGCGAGCTCCTACGAGCAGTACTTC. It specifies CASSLGGASSYEQYF.

This clonotype was observed many times. The chain joins TRBV29-1 to TRBJ1-1, with D possibly matching TRBD1 (5 bases). Deletions cut 3 bases from V and 6 bases from J, with 17 bases between. Germline values: CDR1 SQVTM, CDR2 ANQGSEA. The CDR3 loop spans 14 amino acids. Written as DNA, the CDR3 is TGCAGCGTTGACGGAACGAGGAGGGGTGCTGAAGCTTTCTTT. It is translated as CSVDGTRRGAEAFF. Full variable domain (remainder filled in from reference TRBV29-1 and TRBJ1-1): SAVISQKPSRDICQRGTSLTIQCQVDSQVTMMFWYRQQPGQSLTLIATANQGSEATYESGFVIDKFPISRPNLTFSTLTVSNMSPEDSSIYLCSVDGTRRGAEAFFGQGTRLTVV.

Ten or more counts support this clonotype. V usage is TRBV28 and J usage is TRBJ2-5; 7 bases align to TRBD1. CDR1 and CDR2 from the germline V gene are MDHEN and SYDVKM. The CDR3 runs 15 residues. Trimming took 6 bases from V and 2 from J; bases not matched to a gene: 9. The CDR3 nucleotides are TGTGCCAGCAGACAAGCCGGGACAGCACAAGAGACCCAGTACTTC. Its translation is CASRQAGTAQETQYF.

This clonotype was seen more than once but under ten times. The rearrangement uses TRBV14 and TRBJ2-4; 7 nucleotides align to TRBD1. Germline CDR1 SGHDN, CDR2 FVKESK. The CDR3 extends over 12 amino acids. V lost 2 bases to trimming and J lost 15 bases; unmatched junction nucleotides: 7. Here the CDR3 DNA reads TGTGCCAGCAGCCAACGGACAGGTTCGCTGTACTTC. It codes for CASSQRTGSLYF.

This clonotype appeared a few times. This sequence joins TRBV12-3 or TRBV12-4 and TRBJ1-1, with TRBD1 as a possible D gene (5 bases). CDR3 length: 13 amino acids. V dropped 8 bases and J dropped 5 bases, with 15 bases sitting between them. In nucleotides, the CDR3 is TGTGCCAGCGGGTTCAGTGAGGGGACTGAAGCTTTCTTT. The encoded protein is CASGFSEGTEAFF.

At least ten counts were recorded for this clonotype. The CDR3 nucleotides are TGTGCCAGCAGTTTCCTCAGGGATTACGAGCAGTACTTC. Protein: CASSFLRDYEQYF. The chain has TRBV6-2 or TRBV6-3 and TRBJ2-7; weak D call: TRBD1 (5 bases). The CDR3 has 13 residues. CDR1 is MNHEY, CDR2 SVGEGT, per germline. V dropped 4 bases and J dropped 4 bases, with 11 bases sitting between them.

The CDR3 region has the DNA TGTGCCAGCAGCCAGTCAGGGAACATTCAGTACTTC. Translating it yields CASSQSGNIQYF. The rearrangement links TRBV3-1 to TRBJ2-4, with TRBD1 as a possible D gene (5 bases). CDR3 length: 12 residues. Germline V CDR1 and CDR2: LGHDT, YNNKEL (reference sequence). Between the trimmed V and J ends, which lost 3 bases and 7 bases, there was a span of 7 bases.

This clonotype was detected ten times or more. V usage is TRBV27 and J usage is TRBJ1-2; possible D gene TRBD1, 6 bases. From germline, CDR1 is MNHEY and CDR2 SMNVEV (reference sequence). Trimming left V 8 bases short and J 7 bases short, with 14 bases between. This CDR3 is built from 12 residues. This chain's CDR3 is CASSGTGFGYTF. The CDR3 coding sequence is TGTGCCAGCTCCGGAACAGGGTTTGGCTACACCTTC.

In this sample, this clonotype turned up a few times. V is TRBV24-1 and J is TRBJ2-2; TRBD1 is a possible D gene (6 bases). Germline CDR1 is KGHDR and CDR2 is SFDVKD. This CDR3 is 17 amino acids long. V dropped 4 bases and J dropped 0 bases, with 14 bases sitting between them. The CDR3 DNA reads TGTGCCACCAGTGAGCATACAGGGTTTTCGAACACCGGGGAGCTGTTTTTT. Translation gives CATSEHTGFSNTGELFF.

This clonotype was detected only a few times. The chain combines TRBV20-1 with TRBJ2-5; no clear D gene. Trimming removed 4 bases from V and 4 bases from J, with 7 bases in between. This CDR3 comprises 11 residues. Germline CDR1 is DFQATT and CDR2 is SNEGSKA (reference sequence). The CDR3 protein is CSATLRETQYF. For the CDR3, the DNA is TGCAGTGCTACCTTAAGAGAGACCCAGTACTTC.

This clonotype has at least ten counts. This rearrangement joins TRBV5-1 to TRBJ2-1; weak D call: TRBD2 (6 bases). The CDR3 loop spans 17 amino acids. Deletions cut 5 bases from V and 1 base from J, with 19 bases between. CDR1 SGHRS and CDR2 YFSETQ come from the germline V gene. This CDR3 reads CASRRGAGGRSYNEQFF. The CDR3 bases are TGCGCCAGCAGACGCGGGGCCGGGGGTCGGTCCTACAATGAGCAGTTCTTC.

This clonotype showed up many times. The V gene is TRBV7-6, the J gene TRBJ2-5, with TRBD2 identical over 10 bases. Germline-derived CDR1 and CDR2 are SGHVS and FNYEAQ. J was trimmed by 6 bases and V by 5 bases; bases with no gene match: 9. There are 15 residues in the CDR3. The CDR3: CASSPGTSAQKTQYF. Here the CDR3 DNA reads TGTGCCAGCAGCCCCGGGACTAGCGCACAGAAGACCCAGTACTTC. The full variable domain, with the rest looked up from reference TRBV7-6 and TRBJ2-5, is GAGVSQSPRYKVTKRGQDVALRCDPISGHVSLYWYRQALGQGPEFLTYFNYEAQQDKSGLPNDRFSAERPEGSISTLTIQRTEQRDSAMYRCASSPGTSAQKTQYFGPGTRLLVL.

This clonotype was counted between two and nine times. The chain carries TRBV28 and TRBJ2-5; D may be TRBD1 (6 bases). Between the trimmed V and J ends, which lost 6 bases and 3 bases, there was a span of 20 bases. In germline, CDR1 is MDHEN, CDR2 SYDVKM. This CDR3 region has 16 residues. The CDR3 nucleotides read TGTGCCAGCAGCCTTACCGGGACACTCCTTGAAGAGACCCAGTACTTC. This sequence encodes CASSLTGTLLEETQYF.